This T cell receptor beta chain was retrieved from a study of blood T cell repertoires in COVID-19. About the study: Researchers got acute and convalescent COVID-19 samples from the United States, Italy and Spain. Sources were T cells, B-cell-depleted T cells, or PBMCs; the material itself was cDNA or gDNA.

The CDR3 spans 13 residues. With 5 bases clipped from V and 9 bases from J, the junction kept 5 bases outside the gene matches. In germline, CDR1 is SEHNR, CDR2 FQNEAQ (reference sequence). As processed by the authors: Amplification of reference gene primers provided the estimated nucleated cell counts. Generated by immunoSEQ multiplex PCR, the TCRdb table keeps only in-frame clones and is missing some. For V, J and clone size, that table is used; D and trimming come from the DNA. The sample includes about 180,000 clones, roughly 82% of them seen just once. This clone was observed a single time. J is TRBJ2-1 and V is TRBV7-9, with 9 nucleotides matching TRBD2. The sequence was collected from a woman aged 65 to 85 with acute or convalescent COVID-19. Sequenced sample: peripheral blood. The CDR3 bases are TGTGCCAGCAGCAGGACTAGCGTGGGTGAGCAGTTCTTC. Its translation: CASSRTSVGEQFF.